Following are 24 T cell receptor beta chains from one sample sequenced in a study of tumor-infiltrating lymphocytes in primary liver carcinoma. The input was approximately 0.45 ug total RNA; TCR beta cDNA was made from it with a constant-region primer. TCR beta libraries came from three nested multiplex PCR rounds using slightly modified ARM-PCR. The first two PCR rounds used TRBV1-TRBV30 forward primers with a C-beta reverse primer, approximately 11 cycles each. One entry per CDR3 protein, called by TCRdb with MiXCR from the multiplex PCR reads. The repertoire includes about 180,000 distinct CDR3 sequences, over 45% of them detected once, and approximately 70% sits in the top ten. Extraction also yielded germline DNA, while blood RNA was obtained from unsorted whole blood. The sample comprised peripheral blood. The receptors shown here come from a man between 35 and 55 years old with primary liver carcinoma and hepatitis B virus infection.

J is TRBJ2-1 and V is TRBV2, with no clear D. The CDR3 has 14 residues. Per the germline V gene, CDR1 is SNHLY and CDR2 is FYNNEI. Trimming left V 3 bases short and J 4 bases short, with 10 bases between. CDR3 coding DNA: TGTGCCAGCAGTGAGTCAGAAATATACAATGAGCAGTTCTTC. It encodes CASSESEIYNEQFF.

This clonotype was seen only a few times. The CDR3 nucleotides are TGTGCCAGCGTGGGACAGGGCAGTGATGAGCAGTTCTTC. Translation: CASVGQGSDEQFF. This sequence joins TRBV7-8 and TRBJ2-1, with 9 bases fitting TRBD1. V shed 8 bases, J shed 8 bases, and the junction held 7 bases outside the gene matches. The CDR3 consists of 13 residues. Germline V CDR1 and CDR2: SGHVS, FQNEAQ.

This clonotype was counted a few times. This chain uses TRBV6-2 or TRBV6-3 with TRBJ1-1; the match to TRBD1 covers 9 bases. The CDR3 consists of 18 residues. V trimming: 0 bases; J trimming: 3 bases; junction bases outside the gene matches: 11. Germline assignment: CDR1 MNHEY and CDR2 SVGEGT. Written as DNA, the CDR3 is TGTGCCAGCAGTTACTCACCGGGACAGGGCTTTTTGGACACTGAAGCTTTCTTT. Translated: CASSYSPGQGFLDTEAFF.

The chain employs TRBV6-6 and TRBJ2-7; 7 nucleotides line up with TRBD2. CDR1 MNHNY and CDR2 SVGAGI come from the germline V gene (reference sequence). The trim removed 7 bases at V and 2 bases at J, leaving 11 bases unmatched. There are 15 residues in the CDR3. The CDR3 is CASTRTRAVTYEQYF. The DNA for the CDR3 is TGTGCCAGCACCCGGACTAGGGCGGTGACCTACGAGCAGTACTTC.

On this clonotype itself: One end of the junction is discordant with germline, which a read error may explain. This chain uses TRBV11-2 with TRBJ2-1, with TRBD2 matching 7 bases. Germline lookup yields CDR1 SGHAT and CDR2 FQNNGV. The CDR3 covers 15 residues. The CDR3 nucleotides are TGTGCCAGCGGCTTAGAGCGGGAAGGTTACGATGAGCAGTTCTTC. Amino acids: CASGLEREGYDEQFF.

Note on this clonotype: The junction does not match germline at one end; this may be a read error. This sequence joins TRBV10-3 and TRBJ2-1, with 13 bases identical to TRBD2. The length of the CDR3 is 18 residues. Germline CDR1 ENHRY, CDR2 SYGVKD. This chain's CDR3 is CAFSPGLAGVHHYNEQFF. CDR3 nucleotides: TGTGCCTTCAGCCCCGGACTAGCGGGAGTTCACCACTACAATGAGCAGTTCTTC.

Worth noting for this clonotype: Germline and junction disagree at one end, which may indicate a read error. The gene calls are TRBV29-1 and TRBJ2-2, with 11 bases fitting TRBD2. Germline V gene lookup returns CDR1 SQVTM and CDR2 ANQGSEA. The CDR3 contains 15 residues. CDR3 loop: CSVENSGRAPGELLF. The CDR3 nucleotides read TGCAGCGTTGAAAATAGCGGGAGGGCCCCCGGGGAGCTGCTTTTT.

The chain couples TRBV11-2 to TRBJ2-1; D is perhaps TRBD2 (5 bases). V dropped 10 bases and J dropped 6 bases, with 19 bases sitting between them. CDR3 length equals 14 residues. Germline CDR1 reads SGHAT; CDR2 reads FQNNGV. This CDR3 is CANSLAGAANEQFF. CDR3 nucleotides: TGTGCCAACAGTTTAGCCGGAGCGGCCAATGAGCAGTTCTTC.

This clonotype was seen repeatedly, ten times or more. The CDR3 loop reads CASSQGGVEGRLPSSKNIQYF. The DNA of the CDR3 is TGCGCCAGCAGCCAAGGCGGGGTAGAAGGGAGGCTCCCTAGCTCCAAAAACATTCAGTACTTC. The V and J genes are TRBV4-1 and TRBJ2-4, with a possible D match to TRBD2 (6 bases). The CDR3 covers 21 residues. Per the germline V gene, CDR1 is MGHRA and CDR2 is YSYEKL. Trimming stripped 1 base from V and 2 bases from J, with 27 bases between.

CDR3 coding DNA: TGCAGCGTTGAGTCCCCGGTCGTTGTGGGCCCCGACGAGCAGTACTTC. It translates to CSVESPVVVGPDEQYF. The J gene is TRBJ2-7, the V gene TRBV29-1; D gene ambiguous. Trimming took 3 bases from V and 5 from J, leaving 23 bases between them. Germline V gene lookup returns CDR1 SQVTM and CDR2 ANQGSEA. This CDR3 has 16 amino acids.

The chain links TRBV5-1 to TRBJ2-5; D is ambiguous. CDR1 SGHRS and CDR2 YFSETQ come from the germline V gene. The CDR3 contains 14 residues. V was trimmed by 1 base and J by 0 bases, leaving 7 bases between them. As DNA, the CDR3 is TGCGCCAGCAGCTTGACGGAGTACCAAGAGACCCAGTACTTC. Amino acid sequence: CASSLTEYQETQYF.

Note on this clonotype: The CDR3 end shows no conserved phenylalanine or tryptophan, and so a read error is likely. The chain uses TRBV11-1 and TRBJ1-2; 7 bases match TRBD1. Germline V gene lookup returns CDR1 SGHAT and CDR2 FQDESV (reference sequence). This CDR3 is 13 amino acids long. This CDR3 is CTSSSGQYYGYTL. CDR3 in DNA: TGTACCAGCAGCTCGGGACAGTATTATGGCTACACCTTA.

This clonotype was detected a few times. The J gene is TRBJ1-3, the V gene TRBV6-5, with unresolved D. Per the germline V gene, CDR1 is MNHEY and CDR2 is SVGAGI. The germline V and J ends were trimmed by 7 bases and 4 bases, with 14 bases remaining between them. The CDR3 has 14 residues. CDR3 sequence: CASKEYESGNTIYF. The CDR3 nucleotides are TGTGCCAGCAAAGAATACGAGTCGGGAAACACCATATATTTT.

The rearrangement uses TRBV29-1 and TRBJ2-7; possible D gene TRBD2, 6 bases. The CDR3 contains 14 residues. Germline CDR1 reads SQVTM; CDR2 reads ANQGSEA. V dropped 5 bases and J dropped 3 bases, with 17 bases sitting between them. CDR3 sequence reads: CSVRGAGPIYEQYF. For the CDR3, the DNA is TGCAGCGTTCGGGGAGCGGGTCCCATCTACGAGCAGTACTTC.

Turning to this clonotype: A much larger clone lies a single base off, so this may be a read error. This chain connects TRBV4-2 to TRBJ1-2, with 7 bases that match TRBD1. The germline CDR1 and CDR2 sequences are LGHNA and YNFKEQ. The CDR3 is 16 residues long. J gave up 8 bases and V 3 bases, and 15 bases lay outside the gene matches. As DNA, the CDR3 is TGTGCCAGCAGCCATGAAACCGCAACAGGGGTAGGCGGCTACACCTTC. Protein sequence: CASSHETATGVGGYTF.

The rearrangement uses TRBV12-3 or TRBV12-4 and TRBJ2-2, with 7 nucleotides matching TRBD2. This CDR3 region has 15 residues. Unmatched junction bases numbered 9, after V lost 5 bases and J lost 6 bases. CDR3 sequence reads: CASSRAGTIAGELFF. CDR3 DNA: TGTGCCAGCAGTCGAGCCGGGACTATTGCCGGGGAGCTGTTTTTT.

V is TRBV10-3 and J is TRBJ2-5, with a tentative D call TRBD2 (7 bases). There are 14 residues in the CDR3. Germline-derived CDR1 and CDR2 are ENHRY and SYGVKD. The CDR3 here is CTASMGGAQETQYF. CDR3 bases: TGTACCGCCTCTATGGGGGGGGCACAAGAGACCCAGTACTTC.

This clonotype was counted ten times or more. The V call is TRBV7-9, the J call TRBJ2-3, with TRBD2 matching 7 bases. Germline values: CDR1 SEHNR, CDR2 FQNEAQ (reference sequence). The CDR3 runs to 15 residues. J lost 4 bases, V lost 4 bases, and 8 bases had no gene match. The CDR3 reads CASSYTAGVSDTQYF. In DNA form, the CDR3 reads TGTGCCAGCAGCTACACCGCGGGAGTGTCAGATACGCAGTATTTT.

This chain joins TRBV5-1 and TRBJ2-7; D uncertain. The germline V and J ends were trimmed by 0 bases and 0 bases, with 7 bases remaining between them. The CDR3 is 14 residues long. Germline loops: CDR1 SGHRS, CDR2 YFSETQ. CDR3 in amino acids: CASSLGDFSYEQYF. The CDR3, as DNA: TGCGCCAGCAGCTTGGGCGACTTCTCCTACGAGCAGTACTTC.

This chain connects TRBV5-6 to TRBJ1-2; no reliable D call. Germline V CDR1 and CDR2: SGHDT, YYEEEE. This CDR3 spans 13 amino acids. The germline V and J ends were trimmed by 4 bases and 5 bases, with 12 bases remaining between them. The CDR3 loop is CASSPHINYGYTF. DNA of the CDR3: TGTGCCAGCAGCCCACACATCAATTATGGCTACACCTTC.

Turning to this clonotype: A much bigger clone sits one base away, suggesting this may be a read error. CDR3 amino acids: CASSLGQGLKQPQHF. As DNA, the CDR3 is TGTGCCAGCAGTTTAGGACAGGGCCTCAAACAGCCCCAGCATTTT. The rearrangement joins TRBV12-3 or TRBV12-4 to TRBJ1-5, with 7 positions matching TRBD1. CDR3 length: 15 residues. The V segment lost 1 base and the J segment 7 bases; nucleotides outside the gene matches: 7.

This clonotype was seen ten or more times. The chain recombines TRBV11-2 with TRBJ2-3; TRBD2 matches at 7 bases. The CDR3 is 12 residues long. Germline V gene sequence: CDR1 SGHAT, CDR2 FQNNGV. The V gene end was trimmed by 1 base and the J gene end by 15 bases; junction bases not matched to a gene: 7. CDR3 coding DNA: TGTGCCAGCAGCTTAGGACTAGCCTTAATTTATTTT. It encodes CASSLGLALIYF.

The chain couples TRBV6-5 to TRBJ2-3; 12 bases line up with TRBD2. Trimming at V came to 10 bases and at J to 6 bases, leaving 14 bases not matched to a gene. CDR3 length equals 16 residues. CDR1 is MNHEY and CDR2 is SVGAGI in the germline V gene. The CDR3 sequence: CAKSYRLAGGRDTQYF. The CDR3, as DNA: TGTGCCAAAAGTTACAGGCTAGCGGGGGGGAGGGATACGCAGTATTTT.

Remarks on this clonotype: At one end the junction does not follow the germline gene, possibly because of a read error. The rearrangement links TRBV11-2 to TRBJ2-7; possibly TRBD1 or TRBD2 for D (5 bases each). From germline, CDR1 is SGHAT and CDR2 FQNNGV. This CDR3 contains 16 residues. Written as DNA, the CDR3 is TGTGCCAGCAGCCTCCATGTTGACGGGGCGGGCTACGAGCAGTATTTC. Amino acids: CASSLHVDGAGYEQYF.